This is a list of T cell receptor beta chains from one sample in a study of beta chain features in type 1 diabetes. The assay was immunoSEQ multiplex PCR, and TCRdb's table has in-frame clones only and misses some. The sample lists some 160,000 clones, about 9% occurring once. The sequencing input was central memory CD4+ T cells from blood. The receptors originated from a woman aged 25 to 45 with type 1 diabetes. The CDR3 runs from the conserved cysteine through the conserved F or W. The D gene is left open where the match is weak. Part of the rows lack a size; the others show once, few, many or a class for expanded clones.

clone size: -
CDR3 length: 11
J gene: TRBJ1-2
D gene: -
V gene: TRBV9
CDR3 protein: CARGGNYGYTF
CDR3 DNA: TGTGCCAGGGGGGGGAACTATGGCTACACCTTC

clone size: few
CDR3 length: 14
J gene: TRBJ2-7
D gene: TRBD2
V gene: TRBV29-1
CDR3 protein: CSARAGGRSYEQYF
CDR3 DNA: TGCAGCGCCCGAGCGGGAGGGCGCTCTTACGAGCAGTACTTC

clone size: -
CDR3 length: 16
J gene: TRBJ2-1
D gene: -
V gene: TRBV10-2
CDR3 protein: CASSENTGVGRNEQFF
CDR3 DNA: TGCGCCAGCAGTGAGAATACGGGAGTAGGGCGCAATGAGCAGTTCTTC

clone size: -
CDR3 length: 17
J gene: TRBJ2-1
D gene: TRBD2
V gene: TRBV15
CDR3 protein: CATSGQAGTSGYNEQFF
CDR3 DNA: TGTGCCACCAGCGGCCAAGCCGGGACTAGCGGTTACAATGAGCAGTTCTTC

clone size: -
CDR3 length: 14
J gene: TRBJ2-3
D gene: TRBD1
V gene: TRBV7-9
CDR3 protein: CASSLDRGTDTQYF
CDR3 DNA: TGTGCCAGCAGCCTGGACAGGGGGACAGATACGCAGTATTTT

clone size: once
CDR3 length: 16
J gene: TRBJ2-1
D gene: TRBD1
V gene: TRBV6-5
CDR3 protein: CASSYSKGTGRNEQFF
CDR3 DNA: TGTGCCAGCAGTTACTCGAAGGGGACAGGGCGCAACGAGCAGTTCTTC

clone size: few
CDR3 length: 11
J gene: TRBJ1-2
D gene: TRBD1
V gene: TRBV30
CDR3 protein: CAWTQGSGYTF
CDR3 DNA: TGTGCCTGGACACAGGGGAGTGGCTACACCTTC

clone size: few
CDR3 length: 16
J gene: TRBJ2-3
D gene: -
V gene: TRBV4-1
CDR3 protein: CASSQTREPSTDTQYF
CDR3 DNA: TGCGCCAGCAGCCAAACGAGGGAGCCTAGCACAGATACGCAGTATTTT

clone size: -
CDR3 length: 15
J gene: TRBJ1-2
D gene: -
V gene: TRBV19
CDR3 protein: CASSHLPAGDYGYTF
CDR3 DNA: TGTGCCAGTAGCCATTTACCGGCGGGGGACTATGGCTACACCTTC

clone size: -
CDR3 length: 14
J gene: TRBJ1-4
D gene: -
V gene: TRBV6-5
CDR3 protein: CASRRTRTDEKLFF
CDR3 DNA: TGTGCCAGCAGGCGGACACGGACGGATGAAAAACTGTTTTTT

clone size: -
CDR3 length: 13
J gene: TRBJ2-7
D gene: -
V gene: TRBV27
CDR3 protein: CASSLWSTGEQYF
CDR3 DNA: TGTGCCAGCAGTTTATGGTCTACGGGGGAGCAGTACTTC

clone size: -
CDR3 length: 15
J gene: TRBJ2-5
D gene: TRBD1
V gene: TRBV28
CDR3 protein: CATAPGTGYQETQYF
CDR3 DNA: TGTGCCACCGCACCCGGGACAGGATACCAAGAGACCCAGTACTTC

clone size: -
CDR3 length: 14
J gene: TRBJ2-1
D gene: -
V gene: TRBV11-3
CDR3 protein: CASSLGSIYNEQFF
CDR3 DNA: TGTGCCAGCAGCTTGGGGAGTATTTACAATGAGCAGTTCTTC

clone size: few
CDR3 length: 13
J gene: TRBJ2-2
D gene: -
V gene: TRBV18
CDR3 protein: CASSPSLDGELFF
CDR3 DNA: TGTGCCAGCTCACCTTCACTCGACGGGGAGCTGTTTTTT

clone size: -
CDR3 length: 14
J gene: TRBJ1-1
D gene: TRBD1
V gene: TRBV7-3
CDR3 protein: CASSQDRERTEAFF
CDR3 DNA: TGTGCCAGCAGCCAGGACAGGGAGCGAACTGAAGCTTTCTTT

clone size: many
CDR3 length: 17
J gene: TRBJ1-3
D gene: -
V gene: TRBV4-1
CDR3 protein: CASSQGLAVRSGNTIYF
CDR3 DNA: TGCGCCAGCAGCCAAGGGTTGGCAGTGCGGTCTGGAAACACCATATATTTT

clone size: -
CDR3 length: 15
J gene: TRBJ2-7
D gene: TRBD2
V gene: TRBV6-6
CDR3 protein: CASSPQRGGPDEQYF
CDR3 DNA: TGTGCCAGCAGTCCCCAGCGGGGGGGCCCCGACGAGCAGTACTTC

clone size: -
CDR3 length: 15
J gene: TRBJ1-2
D gene: TRBD1
V gene: TRBV5-6
CDR3 protein: CASSLPDRGQGGYTF
CDR3 DNA: TGTGCCAGCAGCTTGCCCGACAGGGGGCAAGGTGGCTACACCTTC

clone size: -
CDR3 length: 14
J gene: TRBJ1-1
D gene: TRBD1
V gene: TRBV5-1
CDR3 protein: CASRDRGQDTEAFF
CDR3 DNA: TGCGCCAGCAGGGACAGGGGGCAAGACACTGAAGCTTTCTTT

clone size: -
CDR3 length: 19
J gene: TRBJ2-5
D gene: TRBD2
V gene: TRBV11-3
CDR3 protein: CASSKGLAGGRPYQETQYF
CDR3 DNA: TGTGCCAGCAGCAAAGGACTAGCGGGAGGCCGTCCGTACCAAGAGACCCAGTACTTC

clone size: -
CDR3 length: 16
J gene: TRBJ2-3
D gene: TRBD2
V gene: TRBV28
CDR3 protein: CASSSFSGRSADTQYF
CDR3 DNA: TGTGCCAGCAGTTCTTTCAGCGGGAGAAGTGCAGATACGCAGTATTTT

clone size: few
CDR3 length: 13
J gene: TRBJ1-1
D gene: TRBD1
V gene: TRBV29-1
CDR3 protein: CSVDGTVNTEAFF
CDR3 DNA: TGCAGCGTCGACGGGACAGTGAACACTGAAGCTTTCTTT

clone size: few
CDR3 length: 15
J gene: TRBJ1-5
D gene: TRBD1
V gene: TRBV19
CDR3 protein: CASRDGQGSFQPQHF
CDR3 DNA: TGTGCCAGCCGAGATGGACAGGGGAGTTTTCAGCCCCAGCATTTT

clone size: -
CDR3 length: 14
J gene: TRBJ2-2
D gene: -
V gene: TRBV15
CDR3 protein: CATSRDRNTGELFF
CDR3 DNA: TGTGCCACCAGCAGGGACAGAAACACCGGGGAGCTGTTTTTT

clone size: -
CDR3 length: 14
J gene: TRBJ2-7
D gene: -
V gene: TRBV21-1
CDR3 protein: CASSPPFYSYEQYF
CDR3 DNA: TGTGCCAGCAGCCCCCCCTTTTACTCCTACGAGCAGTACTTC

clone size: -
CDR3 length: 15
J gene: TRBJ2-2
D gene: TRBD1
V gene: TRBV16
CDR3 protein: CASSQRTGIIGELFF
CDR3 DNA: TGTGCCAGCAGCCAAAGGACAGGAATTATCGGGGAGCTGTTTTTT

clone size: few
CDR3 length: 14
J gene: TRBJ2-2
D gene: -
V gene: TRBV6-6
CDR3 protein: CASSYRLVSGELFF
CDR3 DNA: TGTGCCAGCAGTTACCGACTGGTCTCCGGGGAGCTGTTTTTT

clone size: few
CDR3 length: 16
J gene: TRBJ2-3
D gene: TRBD1
V gene: TRBV18
CDR3 protein: CASSDPGTGSTDTQYF
CDR3 DNA: TGTGCCAGCTCAGACCCCGGGACAGGAAGCACAGATACGCAGTATTTT

clone size: -
CDR3 length: 14
J gene: TRBJ1-1
D gene: -
V gene: TRBV16
CDR3 protein: CASSQVRGNTEAFF
CDR3 DNA: TGTGCCAGCAGCCAAGTCCGGGGGAACACTGAAGCTTTCTTT

clone size: few
CDR3 length: 15
J gene: TRBJ2-1
D gene: TRBD2
V gene: TRBV5-1
CDR3 protein: CASSPTTGGRGEQFF
CDR3 DNA: TGCGCCAGCAGCCCTACGACTGGCGGGAGGGGTGAGCAGTTCTTC

clone size: few
CDR3 length: 15
J gene: TRBJ2-1
D gene: -
V gene: TRBV5-4
CDR3 protein: CASSLTPGHYNEQFF
CDR3 DNA: TGTGCCAGCAGCCTAACCCCGGGACACTACAATGAGCAGTTCTTC

clone size: many
CDR3 length: 15
J gene: TRBJ2-5
D gene: -
V gene: TRBV5-1
CDR3 protein: CASSSGYSGQETQYF
CDR3 DNA: TGCGCCAGCAGCTCGGGGTATAGCGGCCAAGAGACCCAGTACTTC

clone size: few
CDR3 length: 13
J gene: TRBJ1-5
D gene: -
V gene: TRBV28
CDR3 protein: CASSLQGYQPQHF
CDR3 DNA: TGTGCCAGCAGTTTGCAGGGATATCAGCCCCAGCATTTT

clone size: -
CDR3 length: 14
J gene: TRBJ1-5
D gene: -
V gene: TRBV30
CDR3 protein: CAWSTAVSNQPQHF
CDR3 DNA: TGTGCCTGGAGTACAGCCGTGAGCAATCAGCCCCAGCATTTT

clone size: -
CDR3 length: 15
J gene: TRBJ1-1
D gene: -
V gene: TRBV10-3
CDR3 protein: CAITFEPTGNTEAFF
CDR3 DNA: TGTGCCATCACCTTTGAACCGACAGGCAACACTGAAGCTTTCTTT

clone size: few
CDR3 length: 14
J gene: TRBJ1-1
D gene: TRBD1
V gene: TRBV2
CDR3 protein: CASRLQGAYTEAFF
CDR3 DNA: TGTGCCAGCAGGCTGCAGGGGGCCTACACTGAAGCTTTCTTT

clone size: -
CDR3 length: 15
J gene: TRBJ2-1
D gene: TRBD2
V gene: TRBV5-6
CDR3 protein: CASSLSGTSYNEQFF
CDR3 DNA: TGTGCCAGCAGCTTGAGCGGGACTAGCTACAATGAGCAGTTCTTC

clone size: -
CDR3 length: 13
J gene: TRBJ2-3
D gene: -
V gene: TRBV2
CDR3 protein: CASSEVAADTQYF
CDR3 DNA: TGTGCCAGCAGTGAGGTAGCAGCAGATACGCAGTATTTT

clone size: few
CDR3 length: 17
J gene: TRBJ1-2
D gene: -
V gene: TRBV4-1
CDR3 protein: CASSLRSTATVNYGYTF
CDR3 DNA: TGCGCCAGCAGCCTGCGGTCGACAGCTACAGTTAACTATGGCTACACCTTC

clone size: -
CDR3 length: 18
J gene: TRBJ2-3
D gene: -
V gene: TRBV15
CDR3 protein: CATSRPKGGRASTDTQYF
CDR3 DNA: TGTGCCACCAGCAGGCCTAAGGGTGGGAGAGCTAGCACAGATACGCAGTATTTT

clone size: -
CDR3 length: 15
J gene: TRBJ2-1
D gene: -
V gene: TRBV9
CDR3 protein: CASSVDPSALSEQFF
CDR3 DNA: TGTGCCAGCAGCGTAGATCCTAGCGCCCTTAGCGAGCAGTTCTTC

clone size: -
CDR3 length: 17
J gene: TRBJ2-7
D gene: -
V gene: TRBV18
CDR3 protein: CASSPRIIQGGHYEQYF
CDR3 DNA: TGTGCCAGCTCACCACGAATTATCCAAGGCGGTCACTACGAGCAGTACTTC

clone size: few
CDR3 length: 14
J gene: TRBJ2-5
D gene: TRBD1
V gene: TRBV5-1
CDR3 protein: CASSPLGQQETQYF
CDR3 DNA: TGCGCCAGCAGCCCCCTGGGACAGCAAGAGACCCAGTACTTC

clone size: few
CDR3 length: 14
J gene: TRBJ2-7
D gene: TRBD2
V gene: TRBV7-2
CDR3 protein: CASSSRLALDEQYF
CDR3 DNA: TGTGCCAGCAGCTCCAGACTAGCACTCGACGAGCAGTACTTC

clone size: few
CDR3 length: 15
J gene: TRBJ2-3
D gene: TRBD1
V gene: TRBV5-1
CDR3 protein: CASSRDRESTDTQYF
CDR3 DNA: TGCGCCAGCAGCCGGGACAGGGAGTCCACAGATACGCAGTATTTT

clone size: -
CDR3 length: 16
J gene: TRBJ2-7
D gene: -
V gene: TRBV15
CDR3 protein: CATSRDAGRTVSEQYF
CDR3 DNA: TGTGCCACCAGCAGAGATGCGGGCAGGACAGTTTCCGAGCAGTACTTC

clone size: -
CDR3 length: 13
J gene: TRBJ2-7
D gene: -
V gene: TRBV14
CDR3 protein: CASSQVADGQIHF
CDR3 DNA: TGTGCCAGCAGCCAAGTTGCGGATGGACAGATCCACTTC

clone size: few
CDR3 length: 13
J gene: TRBJ1-1
D gene: TRBD1
V gene: TRBV7-3
CDR3 protein: CASSSQGDTEAFF
CDR3 DNA: TGTGCCAGCAGCTCCCAGGGGGACACTGAAGCTTTCTTT

clone size: few
CDR3 length: 13
J gene: TRBJ1-1
D gene: -
V gene: TRBV5-5
CDR3 protein: CASSQDINTEAFF
CDR3 DNA: TGTGCCAGCAGCCAGGACATAAACACTGAAGCTTTCTTT

clone size: -
CDR3 length: 15
J gene: TRBJ2-2
D gene: TRBD2
V gene: TRBV18
CDR3 protein: CASSPRREPGGELFF
CDR3 DNA: TGTGCCAGCTCACCACGGCGGGAGCCTGGCGGGGAGCTGTTTTTT